A selection of T cell receptor beta chains follows, all from one sample in a study of shared clonotypes between healthy human individuals. Clones were sequenced by immunoSEQ multiplex PCR, and TCRdb holds only the in-frame ones, with some missing. The data hold some 2,000,000 clones, with approximately 95% observed a single time. The source material was naive CD4+ T cells sorted from blood. All receptors derive from a man aged 18 to 35 in good health. Each CDR3 is given with its conserved first and last residue. The D gene is left open where the match is weak. Rows give clone size only sometimes, using once, few, many, or a class for an expanded clone.

TRBV29-1	18	-	TRBJ1-4	-	TGCAGCGTTGAATTTACCCTTACTAGGGCAGCTTTAAATGAAAAACTGTTTTTT	CSVEFTLTRAALNEKLFF
TRBV5-4	15	-	TRBJ1-2	-	TGTGCCAGCAGCTCGCGACAGGCTCCGTCCTATGGCTACACCTTC	CASSSRQAPSYGYTF
TRBV2	13	-	TRBJ2-2	-	TGTGCCAGCAAGGGGACCCACACCGGGGAGCTGTTTTTT	CASKGTHTGELFF
TRBV6-6	15	-	TRBJ2-7	-	TGTGCCAGCAGTACCCGACAGGAGGATTCTTACGAGCAGTACTTC	CASSTRQEDSYEQYF
TRBV5-6	16	-	TRBJ2-5	-	TGTGCCAGCAGCTTTCTGAGGGGTACCAGATGGGGGACCCAGTACTTC	CASSFLRGTRWGTQYF
TRBV18	17	TRBD1	TRBJ2-2	once	TGTGCCAGCTCACCTTCACAGGGGGCCACAAACACCGGGGAGCTGTTTTTT	CASSPSQGATNTGELFF
TRBV2	17	TRBD2	TRBJ2-1	-	TGTGCCAGCAGTGATTGGGTAGCGGGGGGTAACTACAATGAGCAGTTCTTC	CASSDWVAGGNYNEQFF
TRBV7-2	15	TRBD1	TRBJ2-7	-	TGTGCCAGCAGCCCTACCGGGACAGGACCCTACGAGCAGTACTTC	CASSPTGTGPYEQYF
TRBV30	15	TRBD2	TRBJ2-7	-	TGTGCCTGGAGTGTTGGCGGGAGTAGTATCTACGAGCAGTACTTC	CAWSVGGSSIYEQYF
TRBV7-2	15	TRBD1	TRBJ1-2	-	TGTGCCACCTCTGAGTTTCCGACAGGGAGCTATGGCTACACCTTC	CATSEFPTGSYGYTF
TRBV6-5	13	-	TRBJ2-2	-	TGTGCCAGCAGTTCCCCCGGGACCGGGGAGCTGTTTTTT	CASSSPGTGELFF
TRBV9	14	-	TRBJ1-5	-	TGTGCCAGCAGCGTACACCATAGCAATCAGCCCCAGCATTTT	CASSVHHSNQPQHF
TRBV7-2	14	TRBD2	TRBJ2-1	-	TGTGCCAGCAGCTTCGCACTAGCGGGGATGGAGGCGTTCTTC	CASSFALAGMEAFF
TRBV27	14	TRBD1	TRBJ1-5	-	TGTGCCAGCAGTGAACAGGGGTTTGGGCAGCCCCAGCATTTT	CASSEQGFGQPQHF
TRBV5-1	12	-	TRBJ2-3	few	TGCGCCAGCAGCTTGACCACAGATACGCAGTATTTT	CASSLTTDTQYF
TRBV19	15	TRBD1	TRBJ1-4	once	TGTGCCAGTAGTACCGACAGGGCCTATAATGAAAAACTGTTTTTT	CASSTDRAYNEKLFF
TRBV18	15	TRBD1	TRBJ1-2	-	TGTGCCAGCTCACCAGGACAGGGGACCGGCTATGGCTACACCTTC	CASSPGQGTGYGYTF
TRBV4-1	16	-	TRBJ2-7	-	TGCGCCAGCAGCCGCGCGGGGGCTAGCGGATCCTACGAGCAGTACTTC	CASSRAGASGSYEQYF
TRBV4-1	12	-	TRBJ2-2	-	TGCGCCAGCAGCCAGGAGGTGGGGGAGCTGTTTTTT	CASSQEVGELFF
TRBV5-6	14	TRBD1	TRBJ1-2	-	TGTGCCAGCAGCCTACCGGGACAGGACTATGGCTACACCTTC	CASSLPGQDYGYTF
TRBV25-1	11	-	TRBJ1-3	-	TGTGCCAGCAGTGATAGGTACACCATATATTTT	CASSDRYTIYF
TRBV29-1	17	-	TRBJ2-7	-	TGCAGCTTGAACCGGGCTTTGGAGGGGCGGTTCGCCTACGAGCAGTACTTC	CSLNRALEGRFAYEQYF
TRBV5-1	12	-	TRBJ2-4	-	TGCGCCAGCAGTTCAGGGATAAACATTCAGTACTTC	CASSSGINIQYF
TRBV29-1	12	-	TRBJ2-1	-	TGCAGCGTTGAAGATCTAGGCAGGCTACCGTTCTTC	CSVEDLGRLPFF
TRBV6-1	13	TRBD1	TRBJ1-5	-	TGTGCCAGCAGCAGGGGGAGCAATCAGCCCCAGCATTTT	CASSRGSNQPQHF
TRBV21-1	15	-	TRBJ2-5	-	TGTGCCAGCAGCAAGGGGGACCCCGTAGGGGAGACCCAGTACTTC	CASSKGDPVGETQYF
TRBV29-1	15	TRBD2	TRBJ2-1	-	TGCAGCGTTACTACGGGAGGGAGCTCCTACAATGAGCAGTTCTTC	CSVTTGGSSYNEQFF
TRBV19	15	-	TRBJ1-5	-	TGTGCCAGTAGTACGGCGACCCAGCTTCATCAGCCCCAGCATTTT	CASSTATQLHQPQHF
TRBV6-1	14	-	TRBJ2-1	once	TGTGCCAGCAGTGCTGGGGGCCGCCTCAATGAGCAGTTCTTC	CASSAGGRLNEQFF
TRBV6-5	16	-	TRBJ2-5	-	TGTGCCAGCAGTTTTTCAGCCGGGCCAAGCGGGGAGACCCAGTACTTC	CASSFSAGPSGETQYF
TRBV6-1	15	-	TRBJ1-3	-	TGTGCCAGCAGTGCCGACACCCGCTCTGGAAACACCATATATTTT	CASSADTRSGNTIYF
TRBV2	17	TRBD1	TRBJ1-3	-	TGTGCCAGCGCTGGGGGCAGGGGGCGCGTTCATAGAAACACCATATATTTT	CASAGGRGRVHRNTIYF
TRBV10-3	12	-	TRBJ2-1	-	TGTGCCATCGGGGAGGCGATGGGTGAGCAGTTCTTC	CAIGEAMGEQFF
TRBV5-1	14	-	TRBJ2-5	-	TGCGCCAGCAGCTTGCGGGCAGTCCAAGAGACCCAGTACTTC	CASSLRAVQETQYF
TRBV30	14	TRBD1	TRBJ2-2	-	TGTGCCTGGACCGGGACAGGGAACACCGGGGAGCTGTTTTTT	CAWTGTGNTGELFF
TRBV28	15	-	TRBJ2-7	-	TGTGCCAGCAGCACACCCCCTACGTCCTCCTACGAGCAGTACTTC	CASSTPPTSSYEQYF
TRBV13	14	TRBD1	TRBJ2-2	-	TGTGCCAGCAGCAGGACAGGGGACACCGGGGAGCTGTTTTTT	CASSRTGDTGELFF
TRBV9	11	-	TRBJ1-2	once	TGTGCCAGCAGCGACAGGGATGGCTACACCTTC	CASSDRDGYTF
TRBV28	16	-	TRBJ1-2	many	TGTGCCAGCATTGGGGACGGAGAGGGATTTAACTATGGCTACACCTTC	CASIGDGEGFNYGYTF
TRBV29-1	14	TRBD1	TRBJ2-7	-	TGCAGTACCGGGACAGGGGGGTCGACCTACGAGCAGTACTTC	CSTGTGGSTYEQYF
TRBV6-1	13	-	TRBJ1-5	-	TGTGCCAGCAGTGGACACAGGGTGCAGCCCCAGCATTTT	CASSGHRVQPQHF
TRBV19	15	-	TRBJ1-4	-	TGTGCCAGTAGTTCACAGGCTGCAACTAATGAAAAACTGTTTTTT	CASSSQAATNEKLFF
TRBV4-3	16	-	TRBJ2-7	-	TGCGCCAGCAGCCAAGCTTGGTCTGCGGCCTTTTACGAGCAGTACTTC	CASSQAWSAAFYEQYF
TRBV6-5	16	TRBD1	TRBJ1-1	-	TGTGCCAGCAGTTACGCGGGGACAGAATTGAACACTGAAGCTTTCTTT	CASSYAGTELNTEAFF
TRBV2	15	TRBD1	TRBJ1-1	-	TGTGCCACCAGAGAATGGGACAGGGAATCCACTGAAGCTTTCTTT	CATREWDRESTEAFF
TRBV28	14	-	TRBJ1-1	-	TGTGCCAGCAGAGGGGGGATAAGAAACACTGAAGCTTTCTTT	CASRGGIRNTEAFF
TRBV4-3	16	TRBD2	TRBJ2-7	-	TGCGCCAGCAGCCAAGATATGGCTAGCGGGAGTCTCGAGCAGTGCTTC	CASSQDMASGSLEQCF
TRBV11-3	15	TRBD2	TRBJ2-7	once	TGTGCCAGCAGCTTGATGGGACTAGCAGGGAACGAGCAGTACTTC	CASSLMGLAGNEQYF
TRBV9	15	TRBD1	TRBJ2-7	-	TGTGCCAGCAGCGTAGCCGGGGACAGGGAATACGAGCAGTACTTC	CASSVAGDREYEQYF